The 22 T cell receptor beta chains listed next were all sequenced from one sample in a study of blood T cell repertoires in COVID-19. Profiling relied on immunoSEQ multiplex PCR, and the TCRdb table lists in-frame clones only, not all of them. Here the sample spans 250,000 to 350,000 clones, 85% to 90% being singletons. Source material: peripheral blood. The receptors originated from a woman between 50 and 59 years old with COVID-19, enrolled during active disease.

Regarding this clone: Additional DNA sequences in this sample encode the identical CDR3. This sequence joins TRBV5-1 and TRBJ2-5; D perhaps matches TRBD1 (5 bases). CDR3 length: 14 residues. Deletions cut 0 bases from V and 4 bases from J, with 10 bases between. Germline-derived CDR1 and CDR2 are SGHRS and YFSETQ. CDR3 in amino acids: CASSLVAGSETQYF. CDR3 DNA: TGCGCCAGCAGCTTGGTGGCAGGGTCAGAGACCCAGTACTTC. Complete variable domain (other parts from reference TRBV5-1 and TRBJ2-5): KAGVTQTPRYLIKTRGQQVTLSCSPISGHRSVSWYQQTPGQGLQFLFEYFSETQRNKGNFPGRFSGRQFSNSRSEMNVSTLELGDSALYLCASSLVAGSETQYFGPGTRLLVL.

This chain joins TRBV19 and TRBJ1-4; D is possibly TRBD1 (6 bases). This CDR3 has 17 amino acids. Germline CDR1 is LNHDA and CDR2 is SQIVND (reference sequence). V was shortened by 5 bases and J by 4 bases, with 20 bases between the two germline ends. CDR3 residues: CASSGRGRWDYNEKLFF. CDR3 nucleotide sequence: TGTGCCAGTAGTGGCAGGGGCCGTTGGGATTATAATGAAAAACTGTTTTTT.

V gene TRBV10-1 combines with J gene TRBJ1-1; D is perhaps TRBD1 (5 bases). The CDR3 covers 13 residues. With 3 bases removed from V and 5 bases from J, the gap between germline ends came to 10 bases. The V gene's germline CDR1 is WNHNN and CDR2 SYGVQD (reference sequence). The CDR3 loop reads CASSEPGGTEAFF. The CDR3 DNA sequence: TGCGCCAGCAGTGAACCGGGGGGAACTGAAGCTTTCTTT.

The rearrangement uses TRBV5-1 and TRBJ2-3; D is undetermined. Per the germline V gene, CDR1 is SGHRS and CDR2 is YFSETQ. The CDR3 has 14 amino acids. V lost 0 bases and J lost 4, with 9 bases in between. The CDR3 sequence: CASSLAPGSDTQYF. CDR3 in DNA: TGCGCCAGCAGCTTGGCCCCAGGCTCAGATACGCAGTATTTT. The whole variable domain, remainder taken from reference TRBV5-1 and TRBJ2-3, is KAGVTQTPRYLIKTRGQQVTLSCSPISGHRSVSWYQQTPGQGLQFLFEYFSETQRNKGNFPGRFSGRQFSNSRSEMNVSTLELGDSALYLCASSLAPGSDTQYFGPGTRLTVL.

The CDR3 loop reads CASIRSGESQPQHF. DNA of the CDR3: TGTGCCAGCATCCGATCAGGGGAAAGTCAGCCCCAGCATTTT. The gene calls are TRBV6-5 and TRBJ1-5; possible D gene TRBD1, 6 bases. The CDR3 sequence is 14 residues long. Germline V gives CDR1 MNHEY, CDR2 SVGAGI. The germline V and J ends were trimmed by 7 bases and 6 bases, with 16 bases remaining between them.

This chain uses TRBV5-1 with TRBJ2-7; 8 bases are shared with TRBD1. The germline V gene has CDR1 SGHRS and CDR2 YFSETQ. V shed 0 bases, J shed 8 bases, and the junction held 7 bases outside the gene matches. The CDR3 runs to 14 residues. The CDR3 DNA sequence: TGCGCCAGCAGCTTGGCCCTGGACAGGGTGCAGCAGTACTTC. Protein sequence: CASSLALDRVQQYF.

The gene calls are TRBV3-1 (or the pseudogene TRBV3-2) and TRBJ2-7, with 15 bases that match TRBD2. CDR1 is LGHDT and CDR2 is YNNKEL in the germline V gene (reference sequence). This CDR3 comprises 15 residues. V was pared by 4 bases and J by 4 bases, with 2 bases of the junction left unmatched. CDR3 nucleotide sequence: TGTGCCAGCAGCCGGGGACTAGCGGGAGGTTACGAGCAGTACTTC. This encodes CASSRGLAGGYEQYF.

Remarks on this clone: This sample also contains other DNA sequences that code for the same CDR3. The chain uses TRBV18 and TRBJ2-2, with TRBD1 matching 8 bases. The CDR3 spans 16 residues. The germline gives CDR1 KGHSH, CDR2 LQKENI. The V segment lost 0 bases and the J segment 1 base; nucleotides outside the gene matches: 1. CDR3: CASSPPGQVNTGELFF. The CDR3 DNA is TGTGCCAGCTCACCACCGGGACAGGTGAACACCGGGGAGCTGTTTTTT.

The count of this clone is one. The chain uses TRBV3-1 (or the pseudogene TRBV3-2) and TRBJ2-1, with D perhaps TRBD1 (5 bases). V was shortened by 0 bases and J by 2 bases, with 8 bases between the two germline ends. CDR3 length: 15 amino acids. The germline V gene has CDR1 LGHDT and CDR2 YNNKEL (reference sequence). The CDR3 loop is CASSQDRVTYNEQFF. The CDR3 bases are TGTGCCAGCAGCCAAGACAGGGTGACCTACAATGAGCAGTTCTTC.

The rearrangement links TRBV5-1 to TRBJ2-3; D gene uncertain. Trimming removed 4 bases at V and 4 bases at J, with 4 bases between. The CDR3 is 11 amino acids. Germline-derived CDR1 and CDR2 are SGHRS and YFSETQ. The CDR3 bases are TGCGCCAGCAGCGCGGCAGATACGCAGTATTTT. It yields the protein CASSAADTQYF. Full variable domain (remainder filled in from reference TRBV5-1 and TRBJ2-3): KAGVTQTPRYLIKTRGQQVTLSCSPISGHRSVSWYQQTPGQGLQFLFEYFSETQRNKGNFPGRFSGRQFSNSRSEMNVSTLELGDSALYLCASSAADTQYFGPGTRLTVL.

Regarding this clone: In the same sample, other DNA sequences code for this CDR3. The chain recombines TRBV29-1 with TRBJ1-2, with D perhaps matching TRBD1 (5 bases). Germline values: CDR1 SQVTM, CDR2 ANQGSEA. V shed 4 bases and J shed 1 base, with 10 bases lying between them. The CDR3 has 13 residues. The CDR3 reads CSVGQGLNYGYTF. CDR3 in DNA: TGCAGCGTTGGGCAGGGACTTAACTATGGCTACACCTTC.

This chain uses TRBV11-2 with TRBJ2-7; 7 bases agree with TRBD2. Germline lookup yields CDR1 SGHAT and CDR2 FQNNGV. J lost 5 bases, V lost 2 bases, and 9 bases had no gene match. This CDR3 has 15 residues. The chain's CDR3 is CASSLSRREPNEQYF. In nucleotides, the CDR3 is TGTGCCAGCAGCTTAAGTCGGCGGGAGCCCAACGAGCAGTACTTC.

The chain uses TRBV14 and TRBJ1-2, with 8 bases aligning to TRBD1. The junction had 12 bases not matched to a gene; V was cut back by 4 bases and J by 2 bases. The germline CDR1 and CDR2 sequences are SGHDN and FVKESK. The CDR3 runs 17 residues. In DNA, the CDR3 is TGTGCCAGCAGCCTAATGGACAGGGTTGGAGTAAACTATGGCTACACCTTC. It encodes CASSLMDRVGVNYGYTF. The full variable domain, its missing parts supplied by reference TRBV14 and TRBJ1-2, is EAGVTQFPSHSVIEKGQTVTLRCDPISGHDNLYWYRRVMGKEIKFLLHFVKESKQDESGMPNNRFLAERTGGTYSTLKVQPAELEDSGVYFCASSLMDRVGVNYGYTFGSGTRLTVV.

The genes are TRBV7-2 and TRBJ2-3; D call uncertain. The V and J ends lost 4 bases and 2 bases respectively, with 4 bases between them. The germline V gene has CDR1 SGHTA and CDR2 FQGNSA. This CDR3 is built from 12 residues. DNA of the CDR3: TGTGCCAGCAGCTCATTCACAGATACGCAGTATTTT. This gives the protein CASSSFTDTQYF. Together with reference TRBV7-2 and TRBJ2-3, the CDR3 gives the full variable domain: GAGVSQSPSNKVTEKGKDVELRCDPISGHTALYWYRQSLGQGLEFLIYFQGNSAPDKSGLPSDRFSAERTGGSVSTLTIQRTQQEDSAVYLCASSSFTDTQYFGPGTRLTVL.

The rearrangement joins TRBV9 to TRBJ1-1; D gene ambiguous. The V end was cut by 3 bases, the J end by 1 base, with 13 bases between. This CDR3 contains 15 residues. Per the germline V gene, CDR1 is SGDLS and CDR2 is YYNGEE. CDR3 nucleotides: TGTGCCAGCAGCGCCAGCGAATCAAGGAACACTGAAGCTTTCTTT. Encoded protein: CASSASESRNTEAFF.

The CDR3 region is CASSLYSGRAYLESYNEQFF. The CDR3 region has the DNA TGTGCCAGCAGTTTATACAGCGGGAGGGCCTATCTTGAATCCTACAATGAGCAGTTCTTC. The chain recombines TRBV27 with TRBJ2-1, with 10 bases matching TRBD2. Trimming removed 1 base from V and 1 base from J; junction bases left unmatched: 13. Looked up from germline, CDR1 is MNHEY and CDR2 is SMNVEV (reference sequence). The length of the CDR3 is 20 residues.

The chain employs TRBV9 and TRBJ2-7; 10 nucleotides agree with TRBD1. The CDR3 loop spans 14 amino acids. The trim removed 2 bases at V and 3 bases at J, leaving 2 bases unmatched. The germline V gene encodes CDR1 SGDLS and CDR2 YYNGEE. As DNA, the CDR3 is TGTGCCAGCAGCGTTGGGACAGGGGTCTACGAGCAGTACTTC. The encoded protein is CASSVGTGVYEQYF.

This clone was seen only once. This rearrangement joins TRBV24-1 to TRBJ2-2; 10 bases fit TRBD2. Germline V gene sequence: CDR1 KGHDR, CDR2 SFDVKD. V dropped 5 bases and J dropped 4; count of bases not matched to a gene: 3. This CDR3 is built from 15 residues. The CDR3 sequence: CATSVASGSTGELFF. Written as DNA, the CDR3 is TGTGCCACCAGTGTTGCTAGCGGGAGCACCGGGGAGCTGTTTTTT.

This clone was counted many times. V gene TRBV6-2 or TRBV6-3 combines with J gene TRBJ1-2; a possible D gene is TRBD1 (6 bases). The V end was cut by 5 bases, the J end by 8 bases, with 18 bases between. This CDR3 is 14 amino acids long. The germline V gene has CDR1 MNHEY and CDR2 SVGEGT. The CDR3 bases are TGTGCCAGCAGTCAGACCGGGACAATTCAGGGCTACACCTTC. Translation: CASSQTGTIQGYTF.

The rearrangement joins TRBV11-2 to TRBJ2-7; 8 bases line up with TRBD1. Germline trimming cut 6 bases from V and 3 bases from J; bases unmatched to any gene: 10. The germline V gene encodes CDR1 SGHAT and CDR2 FQNNGV. The CDR3 totals 15 residues. This CDR3 reads CASRLSGTGDYEQYF. In DNA, the CDR3 is TGTGCCAGCAGATTATCCGGGACAGGTGACTACGAGCAGTACTTC.

The J gene is TRBJ1-2, the V gene TRBV5-1; 8 nucleotides agree with TRBD1. The V segment lost 4 bases and the J segment 4 bases; nucleotides outside the gene matches: 6. The CDR3 length is 14 residues. From germline, CDR1 is SGHRS and CDR2 YFSETQ. CDR3 residues: CASSVSGTGYGYTF. In DNA form, the CDR3 reads TGCGCCAGCAGCGTATCCGGGACAGGCTATGGCTACACCTTC.

The chain is built from TRBV24-1 and TRBJ1-2; 10 bases are a match to TRBD1. This CDR3 is 14 amino acids long. Trimming removed 9 bases from V and 3 bases from J; junction bases left unmatched: 6. The germline V gene encodes CDR1 KGHDR and CDR2 SFDVKD. CDR3 nucleotide sequence: TGTGCCACCTCTCCCGGGACAGGGGACTATGGCTACACCTTC. It codes for CATSPGTGDYGYTF.